This T cell receptor (beta chain) was sequenced for a study of beta chain features in type 1 diabetes. Study in general: Across every sample, about 110 million sorted cells were examined in total. Study-level points and caveats: Reads derived from cDNA could over-represent cells showing high TCR expression. The study found moderately but significantly shorter TCRB CDR3s in all four CD4+ subsets of Type 1 diabetes patients.

By way of CD45RO/CCR7/CD25/CD127/CD95/CD27, the CD4+ regulatory, stem cell-like memory, central memory and naive cells were sorted. Every isolated RNA sample was fully reverse transcribed, so sequencing captured expressed TCRB transcripts. Clones were read by immunoSEQ multiplex PCR, and TCRdb kept only the in-frame ones, dropping some. Of more than 250,000 clones in the sample, over 14% were seen once. V lost 2 bases and J lost 3; bases outside the gene matches: 7. The CDR3 runs to 15 residues. The germline gives CDR1 MNHEY, CDR2 SVGAGI. In regard to this clone: Its antigen is unidentified.

The sequenced material came from naive CD4+ T cells from blood. This receptor was taken from a man younger than 30 with type 1 diabetes. The chain joins TRBV6-5 to TRBJ2-7; 7 bases map to TRBD2. The CDR3 spells CASSYGTASGYEQYF. DNA of the CDR3: TGTGCCAGCAGTTACGGGACGGCTAGCGGCTACGAGCAGTACTTC.